This TCR beta chain was profiled in a study of Tregs in tolerant kidney transplant recipients. Study-wide findings and caveats: This study did not directly address biological reproducibility.

The data were produced by immunoSEQ multiplex PCR, yet TCRdb's version contains in-frame clones alone and is incomplete. The sample consists of nearly 95,000 clones, approximately 94% of them appearing once. A remark on this clone: Its antigen is not known.

J gave up 4 bases and V 2 bases, and 12 bases lay outside the gene matches. The CDR3 covers 17 residues. Germline assignment: CDR1 SGHNT and CDR2 YYREEE (reference sequence). The chain joins TRBV5-4 to TRBJ2-3, with 8 bases matching TRBD1. The receptor comes from a human donor who received a combined kidney and bone marrow transplant. The specimen was CD4+ T cells from blood, collected before the transplant. The CDR3 nucleotides are TGTGCCAGCAGCTTCTTAGGACAGGGCAAGGGGGCAGATACGCAGTATTTT. Translated: CASSFLGQGKGADTQYF.